Listed here are 18 T cell receptor beta chains from one sample, sequenced in a study of tumor and adjacent non-tumor tissue in lung cancer. The template was RNA from unsorted bulk tissue. The normal lung tissue was taken more than 3 cm from the tumor edge. Three rounds of nested PCR, following a modified ARM-PCR protocol, produced the TCRbeta library. MiXCR was run by TCRdb on the multiplex PCR reads, yielding one entry per CDR3 protein. The sample shows tens of thousands of distinct CDR3 sequences, around two thirds of them seen only once. Sequenced: distant non-tumor lung tissue. The receptors were gathered from a woman in her sixties or seventies with non-small cell lung cancer.

Points on this clonotype: The junction and the germline gene differ at one end; a read error may be behind it. The CDR3 DNA is TGTGCAAGCAATATGACAGGGGGGTTCAACGAGCAGTTCTTC. Protein: CASNMTGGFNEQFF. The chain couples TRBV28 to TRBJ2-1, with 9 nucleotides matching TRBD1. The CDR3 has 14 amino acids. Germline CDR1 is MDHEN and CDR2 is SYDVKM.

On this clonotype itself: One junction end does not reproduce the germline sequence, and a read error may be involved. The V gene is TRBV10-1, the J gene TRBJ2-2; 8 positions agree with TRBD1. The CDR3 has 15 residues. Germline V gives CDR1 WNHNN, CDR2 SYGVQD (reference sequence). DNA of the CDR3: TGCGCCAGCAGTGAGGGTGTTTTATCGGACAGGGAGCTGTTTTTC. This codes for CASSEGVLSDRELFF.

A remark on this clonotype: The junction does not match germline at one end; this may be a read error. The genes are TRBV2 and TRBJ1-2, with D unresolved. The CDR3 covers 13 residues. The germline V gene encodes CDR1 SNHLY and CDR2 FYNNEI. The CDR3 here is CASSGAGDYGYIF. The DNA for the CDR3 is TGTGCCAGCAGTGGGGCAGGAGACTATGGCTACATCTTC. Based on the CDR3 plus reference TRBV2 and TRBJ1-2, the full variable domain is EPEVTQTPSHQVTQMGQEVILRCVPISNHLYFYWYRQILGQKVEFLVSFYNNEISEKSEIFDDQFSVERPDGSNFTLKIRSTKLEDSAMYFCASSGAGDYGYIFGSGTRLTVV.

Regarding this clonotype: A read error is possible here, since a much larger clone lies one base away. This chain uses TRBV20-1 with TRBJ2-1, with 10 bases aligning to TRBD2. Germline assignment: CDR1 DFQATT and CDR2 SNEGSKA (reference sequence). This CDR3 has 11 residues. This CDR3 reads CNAPSGSLEFF. As DNA, the CDR3 is TGCAATGCGCCTAGCGGGAGTTTAGAGTTCTTC.

This clonotype was seen only once. No conserved phenylalanine or tryptophan is present at the end of the CDR3, so a read error is the likely explanation. The chain joins TRBV12-3 or TRBV12-4 to TRBJ2-1, with 7 bases aligning to TRBD2. The CDR3 contains 14 residues. DNA of the CDR3: TGTGGCAGCAAGCGGTATAGCGGGTGGAATGAGCAGTTCATC. It encodes CGSKRYSGWNEQFI.

The J gene is TRBJ2-2, the V gene TRBV11-2; TRBD2 agrees at 10 bases. Germline trimming cut 4 bases from V and 5 bases from J; bases unmatched to any gene: 10. CDR3 size: 17 residues. CDR1 is SGHAT, CDR2 FQNNGV, per germline. The CDR3 sequence is CASSSPGSGRATGELFF. The CDR3, as DNA: TGTGCCAGCAGCTCTCCGGGGAGCGGGAGGGCTACCGGGGAGCTGTTTTTT.

With respect to this clonotype: A junction boundary mismatches the germline segment, possibly from a read error. The chain carries TRBV6-6 and TRBJ1-2; D gene uncertain. Germline values: CDR1 MNHNY, CDR2 SVGAGI (reference sequence). The CDR3 is made up of 14 amino acids. The CDR3 DNA sequence: TGTGTCAGCAGTCAGAAGCAGACTAACTATGGCTACACCTTC. This gives the protein CVSSQKQTNYGYTF.

The chain links TRBV4-2 to TRBJ1-4, with D unresolved. CDR3 length equals 15 residues. The germline CDR1 and CDR2 sequences are LGHNA and YNFKEQ. V lost 9 bases and J lost 8, with 22 bases in between. In nucleotides, the CDR3 is TGTGCCAGTCGTGTGTCAAGGGAATTTCGGGAAAAACTGTTTTTT. Its protein product is CASRVSREFREKLFF.

On this clonotype: Compared with germline, one end of the junction differs, possibly owing to a read error. This chain connects TRBV4-1 to TRBJ2-7; D is perhaps TRBD2 (6 bases). This CDR3 contains 13 residues. Germline CDR1 reads MGHRA; CDR2 reads YSYEKL. The CDR3 DNA reads as TGTGCCAGGAGCCGGCAGGGAGGCTACGAGCAGTACTTC. Protein: CARSRQGGYEQYF.

In nucleotides, the CDR3 is TGCGCCAGCAGCCAGGGTACATGGCAAATGAACACCGGGGAGCTGTTTTTT. Amino acid sequence: CASSQGTWQMNTGELFF. This chain connects TRBV4-3 to TRBJ2-2; no clear D gene. V shed 3 bases and J shed 1 base, with 15 bases lying between them. The CDR3 has 17 amino acids. CDR1 LGHNA and CDR2 YSLEER come from the germline V gene.

Notes on this clonotype: Relative to the germline gene, one junction end is altered; a read error may explain this. In DNA form, the CDR3 reads TGTGCATGCCCCCTTACCCAAGCGGGAGGGTTCAATGTGCAGTTCTTC. This translates into CACPLTQAGGFNVQFF. The chain couples TRBV30 to TRBJ2-1; 10 bases line up with TRBD2. Per the germline V gene, CDR1 is GTSNPN and CDR2 is SVGIG (reference sequence). The CDR3 extends over 16 amino acids. Variable domain in full (rest from reference TRBV30 and TRBJ2-1): SQTIHQWPATLVQPVGSPLSLECTVEGTSNPNLYWYRQAAGRGLQLLFYSVGIGQISSEVPQNLSASRPQDRQFILSSKKLLLSDSGFYLCACPLTQAGGFNVQFFGPGTRLTVL.

By its share, this clonotype is medium-sized. The chain links TRBV11-1 to TRBJ1-3; D gene unclear. Germline lookup yields CDR1 SGHAT and CDR2 FQDESV (reference sequence). Deletions cut 3 bases from V and 8 bases from J, with 5 bases between. The length of the CDR3 is 11 residues. Here the CDR3 reads CASSFSDTIYF. In DNA form, the CDR3 reads TGTGCCAGCAGCTTCTCGGACACCATATATTTT.

This clonotype was counted once. A read error may be the cause here, since a much bigger clone is one base away. The genes are TRBV20-1 and TRBJ2-5, with a possible D match to TRBD2 (5 bases). In germline, CDR1 is DFQATT, CDR2 SNEGSKA (reference sequence). This CDR3 spans 12 amino acids. V was shortened by 5 bases and J by 5 bases, with 12 bases between the two germline ends. The CDR3 sequence is CSARTGVETQYF. CDR3 in DNA: TGCAGTGCTCGTACCGGGGTTGAGACCCAGTACTTC.

A word on this clonotype: Since the CDR3 does not end with the conserved phenylalanine or tryptophan, this likely comes from a read error. V usage is TRBV28 and J usage is TRBJ1-1; D remains ambiguous. There are 12 residues in the CDR3. Germline V gene data show CDR1 as MDHEN and CDR2 as SYDVKM. V lost 9 bases to trimming and J lost 4 bases, with 12 bases between them. The CDR3: CASNRRATEAFL. For the CDR3, the DNA is TGTGCCAGTAATCGGAGGGCCACTGAAGCTTTCTTA.

This clonotype was seen only a few times. A read error may explain this, as a much larger clone is one base away. The chain has TRBV6-2 or TRBV6-3 and TRBJ2-7, with TRBD2 identical over 12 bases. The germline V gene has CDR1 MNHEY and CDR2 SVGEGT. The CDR3 spans 16 residues. CDR3 amino acids: CACSYATSGSRDEQYF. The DNA of the CDR3 is TGTGCCTGCAGTTACGCGACTAGCGGGAGTCGTGACGAGCAGTACTTC.

Note on this clonotype: One junction end disagrees with the germline gene, perhaps due to a read error. V usage is TRBV11-2 and J usage is TRBJ1-1; the match to TRBD1 covers 8 bases. This CDR3 has 17 amino acids. Germline lookup yields CDR1 SGHAT and CDR2 FQNNGV. CDR3 bases: TGTGCCGGCAGCTCGACCAGGGGGCGCCGACTGAACACTGAAGCTTTCTTT. Its translation: CAGSSTRGRRLNTEAFF. Supplemented by reference TRBV11-2 and TRBJ1-1, the full variable domain reads EAGVAQSPRYKIIEKRQSVAFWCNPISGHATLYWYQQILGQGPKLLIQFQNNGVVDDSQLPKDRFSAERLKGVDSTLKIQPAKLEDSAVYLCAGSSTRGRRLNTEAFFGQGTRLTVV.

V gene TRBV6-2 or TRBV6-3 combines with J gene TRBJ2-1, with 8 bases matching TRBD2. V was clipped by 6 bases and J by 12 bases; unmatched bases: 13. The germline CDR1 and CDR2 sequences are MNHEY and SVGEGT. The CDR3 runs to 14 residues. The CDR3 DNA reads as TGTGCCAGCAGCGGACTAGCCCCCTACAGTGGGCAGTTCTTC. Amino acids: CASSGLAPYSGQFF.

Regarding this clonotype: The CDR3 ends on some other residue instead of the conserved phenylalanine or tryptophan, so this is likely a read error. Because the CDR3's place on the DNA is in doubt, the DNA is left out and the CDR3 is given as listed by TCRdb. J is TRBJ2-2 and V is TRBV6-1; the D call TRBD2 from the table was never checked on the DNA. The CDR3 is 18 residues long, ends included. Germline assignment: CDR1 MNHNS and CDR2 SASEGT. The CDR3 protein is CASSGGTSGSENTGELVY.